The rows below give T cell receptor beta chains drawn from one sample of a study of blood T cells in healthy people across ages. One entry per CDR3 protein, called by TCRdb with MiXCR from the 5' RACE reads. The table records roughly 2 million distinct CDR3 sequences, around 50% of them present only once. Sequencing was carried out using blood. The source of these receptors is a woman in her 40s in good health. Each CDR3 is given with its conserved first and last residue. The D gene is left open where the match is weak. For some rows the clone size is stated as once, few or many, or as a class when expanded; others skip it.

CDR3nt	CDR3aa	v_gene	j_gene	abundance	d_gene
TGTGCCAGCAGCTCAGACAGGCGTAATGAAAAACTGTTTTTT	CASSSDRRNEKLFF	TRBV7-9	TRBJ1-4	few	-
TGTGCCAGCAGCCCACTAAGGGATACGCAGTATTTT	CASSPLRDTQYF	TRBV12-3/TRBV12-4	TRBJ2-3	many	-
TGTGCCAGCAGCGTAGACTTGGGGACAGGAGATGAAAAACTGTTTTTT	CASSVDLGTGDEKLFF	TRBV9	TRBJ1-4	-	TRBD1
TGTGCCAGCCGGGACAGGAGAGACTCACCCCTCCACTTT	CASRDRRDSPLHF	TRBV6-5	TRBJ1-6	few	TRBD1
TGCGCCAGCCGGGGGGGGCATGGCTACACCTTC	CASRGGHGYTF	TRBV4-3	TRBJ1-2	few	-
TGTGCCAGCCGACGGACAGGGGGCGCGCGGAGTTATGGCTACACCTTC	CASRRTGGARSYGYTF	TRBV7-2	TRBJ1-2	-	TRBD1
TGCAGCGTTGAGGGAGGAGGAGGGGGGTACAATGAGCAGTACTTC	CSVEGGGGGYNEQYF	TRBV29-1	TRBJ2-7	-	-
TGTGCCAGCAGCAAAGGGACAGGGTTATTTGAGACCCAGTACTTC	CASSKGTGLFETQYF	TRBV7-2	TRBJ2-5	few	TRBD1
TGCAGCGTTGAAAGGGAGAGGGAATATGGCTACACCTTC	CSVEREREYGYTF	TRBV29-1	TRBJ1-2	few	-
TGTGCCAGCAGCTGGCCGGGACGGACTGAAAAGAATGGCTACACCTTC	CASSWPGRTEKNGYTF	TRBV28	TRBJ1-2	-	-
TGTGCCAGCAGCGGACGGACTAGCTTAGAGACCCAGTACTTC	CASSGRTSLETQYF	TRBV9	TRBJ2-5	-	TRBD2
TGTGCCAGCAGCTGGGGGCTGACAGAAGCCAAAAACATTCAGTACTTC	CASSWGLTEAKNIQYF	TRBV3-1	TRBJ2-4	-	-
TGTGCCAGCAGTTACTCGTCTAGCGGGGCCAGGCGCTCCTACAATGAGCAGTTCTTC	CASSYSSSGARRSYNEQFF	TRBV6-2/TRBV6-3	TRBJ2-1	-	TRBD2
TGCGCCAGCAGCCAATCTCGACGTATAGGAGGGGAGACCCAGTACTTC	CASSQSRRIGGETQYF	TRBV4-3	TRBJ2-5	few	-
TGTGCCAGCAGGTTAGCAGGCTACGAGCAGTACTTC	CASRLAGYEQYF	TRBV6-2/TRBV6-3	TRBJ2-7	few	-
TGCGCCAGCAGCTTTGCACAGGGAAATAATTCACCCCTCCACTTT	CASSFAQGNNSPLHF	TRBV5-1	TRBJ1-6	few	-
TGTGCCAGCAGTGTAACCCCAGCGAATGGCTACACCTTC	CASSVTPANGYTF	TRBV12-3/TRBV12-4	TRBJ1-2	-	-
TGTGCCAGCAGCGTAGATGGTCGGGGCGCAGATACGCAGTATTTT	CASSVDGRGADTQYF	TRBV9	TRBJ2-3	-	-
TGTGCCAGCAGCCAAGATCACAGGAGGGGGACTGAAGCTTTCTTT	CASSQDHRRGTEAFF	TRBV3-1	TRBJ1-1	-	-
TGCAGTGCTAGAGATCTGTCCGGGACAGGGGACTATGGCTACACCTTC	CSARDLSGTGDYGYTF	TRBV20-1	TRBJ1-2	few	TRBD1
TGCGCCAGCAGCCAAGAAGTGGCTACCACAGATACGCAGTATTTT	CASSQEVATTDTQYF	TRBV4-1	TRBJ2-3	-	-
TGTGCCAGCAGTTACAAAGGTAGCTCCTATAATGAGCAGTTCTTC	CASSYKGSSYNEQFF	TRBV6-2/TRBV6-3	TRBJ2-1	-	-
TGCGCCAGCAGCCAAGAGACAGTTATCCCTCTTGGCGAAAAACTGTTTTTT	CASSQETVIPLGEKLFF	TRBV4-3	TRBJ1-4	few	-
TGCGCCAGCAGCTTGTGGGCAGGGAGCCAAGAGACCCAGTACTTC	CASSLWAGSQETQYF	TRBV5-1	TRBJ2-5	-	-
TGCGCCAGCAGCCACGATGGGACGGCCGACTCTTTCTTT	CASSHDGTADSFF	TRBV5-1	TRBJ1-1	few	-
TGCAGTGCAGAACAAGACAGTAATGAAAAACTGTTTTTT	CSAEQDSNEKLFF	TRBV20-1	TRBJ1-4	-	-
TGTGCCAGCAGCCGCGGGGGCGCACCGGTTGGGACCCAGTACTTC	CASSRGGAPVGTQYF	TRBV6-5	TRBJ2-5	-	-
TGTGCCAGCAGCCAAGGGGCGTACAACTATGGCTACACCTTC	CASSQGAYNYGYTF	TRBV3-1	TRBJ1-2	-	-
TGTGTCAGCAGTTACTCTCAGGCCAGGGACTATGGCTACACCTTC	CVSSYSQARDYGYTF	TRBV6-5	TRBJ1-2	-	-
TGTGCCAGCAGTTACTTCTCAGGGACCAGAAACAATGAGCAGTTCTTC	CASSYFSGTRNNEQFF	TRBV6-5	TRBJ2-1	once	-
TGTGCCAGTAAACAATCAACCCGGGCCGGGATCTATGGCTACACCTTC	CASKQSTRAGIYGYTF	TRBV6-5	TRBJ1-2	-	-
TGTGCCATCAGTGAGTCGACAGGGTGGTCCTACGAGCAGTACTTC	CAISESTGWSYEQYF	TRBV10-3	TRBJ2-7	few	TRBD1